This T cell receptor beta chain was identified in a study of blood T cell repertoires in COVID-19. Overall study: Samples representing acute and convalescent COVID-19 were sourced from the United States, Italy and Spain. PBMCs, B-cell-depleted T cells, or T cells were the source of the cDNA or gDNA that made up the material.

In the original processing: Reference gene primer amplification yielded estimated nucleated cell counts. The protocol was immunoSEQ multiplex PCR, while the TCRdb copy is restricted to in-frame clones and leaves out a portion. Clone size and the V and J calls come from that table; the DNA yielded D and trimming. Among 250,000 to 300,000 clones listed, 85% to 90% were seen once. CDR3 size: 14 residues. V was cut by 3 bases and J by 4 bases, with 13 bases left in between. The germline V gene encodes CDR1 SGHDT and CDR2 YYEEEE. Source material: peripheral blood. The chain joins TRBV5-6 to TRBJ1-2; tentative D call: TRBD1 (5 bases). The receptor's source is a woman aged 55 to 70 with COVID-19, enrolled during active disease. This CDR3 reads CASSSVTVLYGYTF. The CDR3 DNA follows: TGTGCCAGCAGCTCGGTGACAGTCCTCTATGGCTACACCTTC.